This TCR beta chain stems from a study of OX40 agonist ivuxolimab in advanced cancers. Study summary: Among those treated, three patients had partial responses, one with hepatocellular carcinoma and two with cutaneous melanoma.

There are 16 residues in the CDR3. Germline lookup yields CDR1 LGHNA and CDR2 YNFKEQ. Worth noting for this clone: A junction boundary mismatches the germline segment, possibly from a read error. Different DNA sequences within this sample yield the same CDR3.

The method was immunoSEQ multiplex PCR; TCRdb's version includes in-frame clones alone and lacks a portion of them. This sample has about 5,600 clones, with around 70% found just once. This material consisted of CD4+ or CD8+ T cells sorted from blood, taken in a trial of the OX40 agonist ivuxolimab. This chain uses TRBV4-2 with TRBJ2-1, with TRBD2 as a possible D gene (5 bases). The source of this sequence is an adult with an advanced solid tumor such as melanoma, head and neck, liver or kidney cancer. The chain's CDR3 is CASSQVTLASYNEQFF. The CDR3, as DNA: TGTGCCAGCAGCCAAGTGACCCTAGCCTCCTACAACGAGCAGTTCTTC.